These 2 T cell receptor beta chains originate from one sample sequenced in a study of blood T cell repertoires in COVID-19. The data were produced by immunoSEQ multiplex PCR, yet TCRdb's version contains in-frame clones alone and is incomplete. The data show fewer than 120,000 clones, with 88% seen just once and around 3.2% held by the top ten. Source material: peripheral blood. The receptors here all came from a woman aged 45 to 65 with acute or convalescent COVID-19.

DNA of the CDR3: TGTGCCAGCAGCCCTAGCGGGCTAACCTACGAGCAGTACTTC. It is translated as CASSPSGLTYEQYF. This chain uses TRBV7-2 with TRBJ2-7; 8 nucleotides agree with TRBD2. Germline V lookup: CDR1 SGHTA, CDR2 FQGNSA. Unmatched junction bases numbered 5, after V lost 5 bases and J lost 2 bases. CDR3 size: 14 residues.

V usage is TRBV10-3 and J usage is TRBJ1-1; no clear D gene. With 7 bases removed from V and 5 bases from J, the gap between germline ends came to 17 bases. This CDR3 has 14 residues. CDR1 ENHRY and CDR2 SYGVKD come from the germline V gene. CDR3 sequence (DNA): TGTGCCATCACAAATCCCGAGGCCCGGACTGAAGCTTTCTTT. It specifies CAITNPEARTEAFF.